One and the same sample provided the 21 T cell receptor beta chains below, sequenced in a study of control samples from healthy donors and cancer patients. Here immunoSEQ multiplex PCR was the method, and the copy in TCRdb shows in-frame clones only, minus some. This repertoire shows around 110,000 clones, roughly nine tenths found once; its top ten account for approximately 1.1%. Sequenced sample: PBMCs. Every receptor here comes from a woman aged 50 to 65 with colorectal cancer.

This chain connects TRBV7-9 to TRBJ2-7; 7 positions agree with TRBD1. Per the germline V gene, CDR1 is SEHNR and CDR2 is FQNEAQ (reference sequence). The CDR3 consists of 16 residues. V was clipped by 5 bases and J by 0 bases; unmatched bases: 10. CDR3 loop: CASSKEGAGLSYEQYF. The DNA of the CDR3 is TGTGCCAGCAGCAAAGAGGGGGCAGGACTCTCCTACGAGCAGTACTTC.

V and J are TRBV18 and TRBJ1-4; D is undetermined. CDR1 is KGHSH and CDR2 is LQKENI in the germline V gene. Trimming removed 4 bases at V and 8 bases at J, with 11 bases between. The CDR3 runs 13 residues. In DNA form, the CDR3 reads TGTGCCAGCTCACAGGGTGTAGAGGAAAAACTGTTTTTT. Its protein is CASSQGVEEKLFF.

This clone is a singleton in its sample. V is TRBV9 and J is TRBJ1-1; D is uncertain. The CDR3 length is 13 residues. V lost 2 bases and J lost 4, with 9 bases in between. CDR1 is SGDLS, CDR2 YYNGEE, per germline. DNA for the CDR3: TGTGCCAGCAGCGTCACACAGACCACTGAAGCTTTCTTT. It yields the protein CASSVTQTTEAFF.

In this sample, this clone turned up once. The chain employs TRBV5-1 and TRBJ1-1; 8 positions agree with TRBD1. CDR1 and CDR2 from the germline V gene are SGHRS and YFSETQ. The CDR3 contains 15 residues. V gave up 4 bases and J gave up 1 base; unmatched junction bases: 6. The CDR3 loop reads CASSRTTGANTEAFF. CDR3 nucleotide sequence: TGCGCCAGCAGCCGAACGACAGGGGCGAACACTGAAGCTTTCTTT.

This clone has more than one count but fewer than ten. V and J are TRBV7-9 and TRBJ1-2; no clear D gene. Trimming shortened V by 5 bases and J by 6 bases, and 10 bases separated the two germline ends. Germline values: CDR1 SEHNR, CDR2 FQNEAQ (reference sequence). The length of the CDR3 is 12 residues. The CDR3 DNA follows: TGTGCCAGCAGCATACGGACCAATGGCTACACCTTC. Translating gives CASSIRTNGYTF.

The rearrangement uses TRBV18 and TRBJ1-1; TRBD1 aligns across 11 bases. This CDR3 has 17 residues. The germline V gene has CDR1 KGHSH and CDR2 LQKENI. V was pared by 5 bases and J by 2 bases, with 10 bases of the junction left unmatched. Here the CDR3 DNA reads TGTGCCAGCTCATCGGACAGGGGGCACCAACGAAACACTGAAGCTTTCTTT. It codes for CASSSDRGHQRNTEAFF.

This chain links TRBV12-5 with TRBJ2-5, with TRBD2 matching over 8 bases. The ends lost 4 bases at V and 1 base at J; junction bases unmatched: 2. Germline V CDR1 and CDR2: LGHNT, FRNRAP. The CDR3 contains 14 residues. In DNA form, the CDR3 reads TGTGCTAGTGGTTCGGCGGGGGGCCAAGAGACCCAGTACTTC. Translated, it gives CASGSAGGQETQYF.

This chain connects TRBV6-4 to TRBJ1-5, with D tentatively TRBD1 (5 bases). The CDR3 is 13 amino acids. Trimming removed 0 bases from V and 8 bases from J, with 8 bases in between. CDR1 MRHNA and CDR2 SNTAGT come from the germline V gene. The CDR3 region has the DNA TGTGCCAGCAGTGACTCCCTGGGGGAGCCCCAGCATTTT. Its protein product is CASSDSLGEPQHF.

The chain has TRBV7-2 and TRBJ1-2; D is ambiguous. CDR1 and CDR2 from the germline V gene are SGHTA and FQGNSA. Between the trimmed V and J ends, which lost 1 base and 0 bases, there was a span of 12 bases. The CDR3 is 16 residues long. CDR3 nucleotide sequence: TGTGCCAGCAGCTTAGTAGGCGGGGAAGCTAACTATGGCTACACCTTC. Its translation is CASSLVGGEANYGYTF.

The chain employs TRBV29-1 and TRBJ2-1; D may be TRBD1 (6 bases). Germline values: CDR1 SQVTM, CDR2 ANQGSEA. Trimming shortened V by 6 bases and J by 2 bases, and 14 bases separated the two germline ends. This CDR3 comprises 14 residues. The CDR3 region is CSVAPRQAYNEQFF. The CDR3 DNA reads TGCAGCGTGGCCCCAAGACAGGCCTACAATGAGCAGTTCTTC.

CDR3 residues: CASSLGGQTYEQYF. The DNA for the CDR3 is TGTGCCAGCAGCCTGGGGGGTCAAACCTACGAGCAGTACTTC. The chain has TRBV3-1 (or the pseudogene TRBV3-2) and TRBJ2-7; D perhaps matches TRBD2 (6 bases). The V end was cut by 4 bases, the J end by 2 bases, with 12 bases between. The CDR3 sequence is 14 residues long. CDR1 and CDR2 from the germline V gene are LGHDT and YNNKEL (reference sequence).

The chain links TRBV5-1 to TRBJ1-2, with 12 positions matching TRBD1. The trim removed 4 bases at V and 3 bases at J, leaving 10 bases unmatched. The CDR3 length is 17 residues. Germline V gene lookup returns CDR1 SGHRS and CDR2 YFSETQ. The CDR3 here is CASSTGTGGEYHYGYTF. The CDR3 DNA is TGCGCCAGCAGCACCGGGACAGGGGGCGAGTATCACTATGGCTACACCTTC. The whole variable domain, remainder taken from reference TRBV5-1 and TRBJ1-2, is KAGVTQTPRYLIKTRGQQVTLSCSPISGHRSVSWYQQTPGQGLQFLFEYFSETQRNKGNFPGRFSGRQFSNSRSEMNVSTLELGDSALYLCASSTGTGGEYHYGYTFGSGTRLTVV.

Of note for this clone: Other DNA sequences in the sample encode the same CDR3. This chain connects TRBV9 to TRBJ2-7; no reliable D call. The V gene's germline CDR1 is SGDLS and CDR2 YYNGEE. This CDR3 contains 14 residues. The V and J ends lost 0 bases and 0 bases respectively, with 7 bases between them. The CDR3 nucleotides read TGTGCCAGCAGCGTAGGTCCGGGCTCCTACGAGCAGTACTTC. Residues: CASSVGPGSYEQYF.

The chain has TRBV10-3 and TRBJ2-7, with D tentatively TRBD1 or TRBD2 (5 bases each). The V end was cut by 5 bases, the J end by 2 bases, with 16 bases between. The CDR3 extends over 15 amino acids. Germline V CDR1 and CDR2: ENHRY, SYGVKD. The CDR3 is CAISLLDSSAYEQYF. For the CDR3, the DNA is TGTGCCATCAGTCTCCTTGACAGTAGCGCCTACGAGCAGTACTTC.

The chain's CDR3 is CASRWDGGADEKLFF. In DNA form, the CDR3 reads TGTGCCAGCAGATGGGATGGGGGGGCCGATGAAAAACTGTTTTTT. J is TRBJ1-4 and V is TRBV27, with a weak D call TRBD1 (6 bases). This CDR3 contains 15 residues. V dropped 6 bases and J dropped 6 bases, with 17 bases sitting between them. In germline, CDR1 is MNHEY, CDR2 SMNVEV (reference sequence).

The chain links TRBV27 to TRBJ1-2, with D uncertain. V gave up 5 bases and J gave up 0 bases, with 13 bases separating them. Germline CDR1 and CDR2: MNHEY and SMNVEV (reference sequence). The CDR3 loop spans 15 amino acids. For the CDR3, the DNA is TGTGCCAGCAGTCCCCGTGGAGGACCTAACTATGGCTACACCTTC. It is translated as CASSPRGGPNYGYTF.

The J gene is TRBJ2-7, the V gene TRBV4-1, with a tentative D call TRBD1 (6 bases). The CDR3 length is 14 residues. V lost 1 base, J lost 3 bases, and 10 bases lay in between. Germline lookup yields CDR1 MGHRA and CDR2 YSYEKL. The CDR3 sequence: CASSQVGQIYEQYF. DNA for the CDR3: TGCGCCAGCAGCCAAGTCGGACAGATCTACGAGCAGTACTTC.

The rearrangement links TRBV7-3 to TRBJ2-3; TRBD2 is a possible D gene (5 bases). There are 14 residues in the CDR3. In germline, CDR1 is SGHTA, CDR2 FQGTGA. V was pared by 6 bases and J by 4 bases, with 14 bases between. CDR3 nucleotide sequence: TGTGCCAGCAGGTCGGGGAGAGTTGCAGATACGCAGTATTTT. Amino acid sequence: CASRSGRVADTQYF.

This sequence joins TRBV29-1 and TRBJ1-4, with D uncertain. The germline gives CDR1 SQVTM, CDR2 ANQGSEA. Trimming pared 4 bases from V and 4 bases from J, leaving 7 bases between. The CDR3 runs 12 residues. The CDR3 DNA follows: TGCAGCGTTGGAGCAGTTAATGAAAAACTGTTTTTT. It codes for CSVGAVNEKLFF. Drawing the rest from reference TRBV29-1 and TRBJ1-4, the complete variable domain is SAVISQKPSRDICQRGTSLTIQCQVDSQVTMMFWYRQQPGQSLTLIATANQGSEATYESGFVIDKFPISRPNLTFSTLTVSNMSPEDSSIYLCSVGAVNEKLFFGSGTQLSVL.

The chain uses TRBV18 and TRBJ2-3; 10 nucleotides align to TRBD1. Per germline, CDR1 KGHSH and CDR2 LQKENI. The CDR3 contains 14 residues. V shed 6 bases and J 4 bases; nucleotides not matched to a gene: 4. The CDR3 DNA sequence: TGTGCCAGCTCCCCCGGGACAGGGGCAGATACGCAGTATTTT. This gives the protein CASSPGTGADTQYF.

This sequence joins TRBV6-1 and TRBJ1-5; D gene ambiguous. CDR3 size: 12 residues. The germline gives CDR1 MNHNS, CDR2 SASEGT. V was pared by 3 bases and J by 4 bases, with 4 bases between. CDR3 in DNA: TGTGCCAGCAGTGAGTTAAATCAGCCCCAGCATTTT. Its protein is CASSELNQPQHF.